This TCR beta chain comes out of a study of identical twins. Whole-study results and caveats: Conclusions came from cross-sectional statistical analysis, not from following the same donors. Partial confounding of zero-insertion analyses by invariant MAIT and iNKT cells was possible. The models gave estimates that fell short of the out-of-frame TCR alpha sharing seen in monozygotic twins.

Per germline, CDR1 LNHNV and CDR2 YYDKDF (reference sequence). The trim removed 0 bases at V and 4 bases at J, leaving 6 bases unmatched. This CDR3 has 16 amino acids. Comment on this clonotype: Its specificity is unknown.

Template switching (which added a universal primer site) was used, and cDNA carried unique molecular identifiers. TCRdb reprocessed the 5' RACE reads with MiXCR, giving one entry per CDR3 protein. The table includes roughly 250,000 distinct CDR3 sequences, approximately 7.9% detected once. This same sample was also part of a study on yellow fever vaccine responses in identical twins.

The sequenced sample consisted of CD8+ T cells sorted from blood. The sequence derives from a woman under 30 in good health. The V and J genes are TRBV15 and TRBJ2-1; 7 bases are a match to TRBD2. CDR3 protein: CATSRDEGLEYNEQFF. The CDR3 region has the DNA TGTGCCACCAGCAGAGATGAAGGACTAGAGTACAATGAGCAGTTCTTC.